This TCR beta chain came from a study of identical twins. Whole-study results and caveats: Models underestimated how often monozygotic twins shared out-of-frame TCR alpha.

TCRdb processed the 5' RACE reads anew with MiXCR; each CDR3 protein has one entry. The data hold roughly 500,000 distinct CDR3 sequences, with about 20% observed a single time. This clonotype was seen more than once but under ten times. The antigen remains undetermined. The same data also went into a second study, on T cells expressing NK-cell markers. From that second work: Sequencing covered eight donors, seven HCMV-seropositive and one seronegative.

Sequencing was done on a sample of CD4+ T cells sorted from blood. The sequence came from a woman aged 18-29 years in good health.

CDR3 region: CASSPLTGSSYEQYF. The CDR3 DNA follows: TGTGCCAGCTCACCCTTGACAGGGAGCTCCTACGAGCAGTACTTC. V usage is TRBV18 and J usage is TRBJ2-7; 7 nucleotides align to TRBD1. This CDR3 contains 15 residues. The trim removed 3 bases at V and 0 bases at J, leaving 5 bases unmatched. Germline loops: CDR1 KGHSH, CDR2 LQKENI.